Described below is a single TCR beta chain sequence and its context. The antigen is not known. Culturing for 10 days preceded CD4+ T cell isolation. This CDR3 comprises 11 residues. With 4 bases removed from V and 7 bases from J, the gap between germline ends came to 7 bases. CDR1 is SNHLY and CDR2 is FYNNEI in the germline V gene. Method: immunoSEQ multiplex PCR; TCRdb's copy keeps in-frame clones and lacks some. The sample shows about 70,000 clones, roughly three quarters of them seen only once. This sample was taken from a study of vaccination effects on CD4 cells after COVID-19. General study points: Researchers report that only 1 of 255 vaccine-induced clones in healthy vaccinees cross-reacted with common cold coronaviruses.

J is TRBJ2-5 and V is TRBV2; D gene unclear. This specimen consisted of CD4+ T cells from PBMCs cultured without peptide, obtained before COVID-19 vaccination. The sequence was collected from a human donor who received a COVID-19 vaccine. The CDR3 sequence: CASSGGVTQYF. The CDR3 DNA follows: TGTGCCAGCAGTGGTGGGGTGACCCAGTACTTC.